Sequencing of this TCR beta chain was carried out in a study of OX40 agonist ivuxolimab in advanced cancers. CDR3 size: 14 residues. Germline V gene data show CDR1 as ENHRY and CDR2 as SYGVKD. Germline trimming cut 5 bases from V and 5 bases from J; bases unmatched to any gene: 7. TCRdb's table, derived via immunoSEQ multiplex PCR, lists solely in-frame clones and lacks some. The table records 50,000 to 65,000 clones, 75% to 90% of them present only once. The cohort excluded patients with autoimmune disease history or systemic immunosuppression. In its sample, this clone was seen once. This sequence originates from an adult with an advanced solid tumor such as melanoma, head and neck, liver or kidney cancer. The material sequenced was CD4+ or CD8+ T cells sorted from blood, taken in a trial of the OX40 agonist ivuxolimab. V usage is TRBV10-3 and J usage is TRBJ2-5; 8 bases match TRBD2. The CDR3 sequence is CAISPGGATETQYF. The CDR3, as DNA: TGTGCCATCAGTCCGGGGGGGGCAACCGAGACCCAGTACTTC.